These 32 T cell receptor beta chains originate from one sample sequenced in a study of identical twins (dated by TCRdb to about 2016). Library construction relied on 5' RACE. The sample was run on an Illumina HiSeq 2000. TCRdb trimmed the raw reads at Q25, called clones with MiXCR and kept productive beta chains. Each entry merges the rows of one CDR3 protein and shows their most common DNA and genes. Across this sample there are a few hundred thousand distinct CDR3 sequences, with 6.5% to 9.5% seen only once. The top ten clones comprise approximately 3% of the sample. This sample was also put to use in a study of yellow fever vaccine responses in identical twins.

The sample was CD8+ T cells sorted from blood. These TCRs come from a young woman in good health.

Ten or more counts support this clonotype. The DNA for the CDR3 is TGTGCCAGCAGCCAATCCGGGAACAGTTACTACGAGCAGTACTTC. Protein sequence: CASSQSGNSYYEQYF. The chain carries TRBV7-2 and TRBJ2-7; perhaps TRBD2 as D (5 bases). Germline-derived CDR1 and CDR2 are SGHTA and FQGNSA. V lost 5 bases to trimming and J lost 3 bases, with 17 bases between them. The CDR3 spans 15 residues. Full variable domain (remainder filled in from reference TRBV7-2 and TRBJ2-7): GAGVSQSPSNKVTEKGKDVELRCDPISGHTALYWYRQSLGQGLEFLIYFQGNSAPDKSGLPSDRFSAERTGGSVSTLTIQRTQQEDSAVYLCASSQSGNSYYEQYFGPGTRLTVT.

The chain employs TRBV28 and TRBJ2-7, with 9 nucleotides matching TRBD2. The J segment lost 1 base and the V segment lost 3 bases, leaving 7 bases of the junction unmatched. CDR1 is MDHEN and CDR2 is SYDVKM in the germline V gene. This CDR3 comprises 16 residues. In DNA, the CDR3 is TGTGCCAGCAGTTTCCGCGCGGGAGGGCGGTCCTACGAGCAGTACTTC. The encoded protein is CASSFRAGGRSYEQYF.

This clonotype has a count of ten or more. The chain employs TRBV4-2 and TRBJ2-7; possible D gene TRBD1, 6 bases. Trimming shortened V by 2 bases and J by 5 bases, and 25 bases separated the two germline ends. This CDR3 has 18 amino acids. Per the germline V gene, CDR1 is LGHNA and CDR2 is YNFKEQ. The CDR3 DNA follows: TGTGCCAGCAGCCAAATACGGGGCACTGAGGGGGTCGGGGACGAGCAGTACTTC. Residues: CASSQIRGTEGVGDEQYF.

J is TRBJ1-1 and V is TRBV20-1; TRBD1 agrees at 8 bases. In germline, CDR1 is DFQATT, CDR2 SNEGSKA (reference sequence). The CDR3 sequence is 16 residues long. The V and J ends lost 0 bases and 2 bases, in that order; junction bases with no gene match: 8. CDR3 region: CSARDWGQDSNTEAFF. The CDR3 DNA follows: TGCAGTGCTAGAGATTGGGGACAGGATTCTAACACTGAAGCTTTCTTT.

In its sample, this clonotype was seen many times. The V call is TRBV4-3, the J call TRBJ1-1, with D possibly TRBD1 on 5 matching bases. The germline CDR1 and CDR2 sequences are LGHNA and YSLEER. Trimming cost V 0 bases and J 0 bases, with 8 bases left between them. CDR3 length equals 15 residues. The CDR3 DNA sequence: TGCGCCAGCAGCCAAGAGTGGGACCTGAACACTGAAGCTTTCTTT. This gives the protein CASSQEWDLNTEAFF.

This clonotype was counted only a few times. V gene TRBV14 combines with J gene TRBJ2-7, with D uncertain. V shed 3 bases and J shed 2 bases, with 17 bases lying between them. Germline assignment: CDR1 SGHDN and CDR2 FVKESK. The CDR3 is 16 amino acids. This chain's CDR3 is CASSQRTAPLAYEQYF. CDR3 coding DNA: TGTGCCAGCAGCCAGCGAACGGCCCCGTTAGCCTACGAGCAGTACTTC.

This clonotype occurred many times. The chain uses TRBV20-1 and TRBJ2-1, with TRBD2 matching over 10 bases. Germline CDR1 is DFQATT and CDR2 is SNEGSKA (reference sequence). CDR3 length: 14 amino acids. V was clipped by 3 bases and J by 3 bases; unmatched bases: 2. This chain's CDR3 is CSARGLASYNEQFF. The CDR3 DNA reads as TGCAGTGCTAGGGGACTAGCGAGCTACAATGAGCAGTTCTTC.

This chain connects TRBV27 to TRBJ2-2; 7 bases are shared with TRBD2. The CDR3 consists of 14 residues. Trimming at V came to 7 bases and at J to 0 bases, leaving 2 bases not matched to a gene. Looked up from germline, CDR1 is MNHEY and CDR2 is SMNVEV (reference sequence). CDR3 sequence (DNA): TGTGCCAGCACCGGGACTACGAACACCGGGGAGCTGTTTTTT. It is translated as CASTGTTNTGELFF.

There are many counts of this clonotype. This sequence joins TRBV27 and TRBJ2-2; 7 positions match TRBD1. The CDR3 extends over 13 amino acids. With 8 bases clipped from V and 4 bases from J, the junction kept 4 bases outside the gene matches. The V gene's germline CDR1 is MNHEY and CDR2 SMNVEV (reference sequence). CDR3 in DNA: TGTGCCAGCGGTGACAGGGCCACCGGGGAGCTGTTTTTT. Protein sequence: CASGDRATGELFF.

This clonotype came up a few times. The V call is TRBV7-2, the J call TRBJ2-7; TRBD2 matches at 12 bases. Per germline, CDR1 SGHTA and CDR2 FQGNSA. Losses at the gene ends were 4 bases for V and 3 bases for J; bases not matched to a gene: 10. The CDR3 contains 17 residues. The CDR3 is CASSSIRLAGEDYEQYF. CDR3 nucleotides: TGTGCCAGCAGCTCGATCAGACTAGCGGGGGAGGACTACGAGCAGTACTTC.

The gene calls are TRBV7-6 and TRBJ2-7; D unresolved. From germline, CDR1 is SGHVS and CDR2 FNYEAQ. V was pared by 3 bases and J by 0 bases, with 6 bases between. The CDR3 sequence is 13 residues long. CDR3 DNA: TGTGCCAGCAGCTTGGAGTACTCCTACGAGCAGTACTTC. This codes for CASSLEYSYEQYF.

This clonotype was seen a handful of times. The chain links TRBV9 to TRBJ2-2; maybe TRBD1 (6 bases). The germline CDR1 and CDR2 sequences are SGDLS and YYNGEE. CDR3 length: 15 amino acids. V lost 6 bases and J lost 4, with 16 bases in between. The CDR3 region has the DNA TGTGCCAGCACCCCAGCTGGGGGCGGCACCGGGGAGCTGTTTTTT. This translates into CASTPAGGGTGELFF.

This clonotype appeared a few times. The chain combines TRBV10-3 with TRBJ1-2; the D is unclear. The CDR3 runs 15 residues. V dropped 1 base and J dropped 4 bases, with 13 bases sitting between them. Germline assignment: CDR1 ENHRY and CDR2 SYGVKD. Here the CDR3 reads CAISECCGQSYGYTF. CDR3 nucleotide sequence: TGTGCCATCAGTGAGTGTTGTGGGCAGAGCTATGGCTACACCTTC.

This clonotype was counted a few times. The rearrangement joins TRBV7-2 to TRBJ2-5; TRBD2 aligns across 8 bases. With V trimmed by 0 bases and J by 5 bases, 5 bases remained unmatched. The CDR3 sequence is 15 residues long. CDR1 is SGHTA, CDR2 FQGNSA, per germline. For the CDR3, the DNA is TGTGCCAGCAGCTTAGCTGCGGGAGGTTTGGAGACCCAGTACTTC. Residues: CASSLAAGGLETQYF.

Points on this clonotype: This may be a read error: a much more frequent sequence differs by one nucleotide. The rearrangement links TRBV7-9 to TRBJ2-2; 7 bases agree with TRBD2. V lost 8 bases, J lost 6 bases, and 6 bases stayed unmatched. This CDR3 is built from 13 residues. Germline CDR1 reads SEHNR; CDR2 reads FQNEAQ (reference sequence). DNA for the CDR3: TGTGCCAGCGGCGTTGGGGGGGCCGGGGAGCTGTTTTTT. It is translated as CASGVGGAGELFF.

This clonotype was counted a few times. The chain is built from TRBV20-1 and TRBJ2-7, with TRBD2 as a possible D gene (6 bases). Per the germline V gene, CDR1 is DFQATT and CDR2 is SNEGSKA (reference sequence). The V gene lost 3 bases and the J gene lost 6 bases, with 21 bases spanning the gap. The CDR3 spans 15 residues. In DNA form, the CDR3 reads TGCAGTGCTAGGGATTCCGGGACTGTGGGAGGCGAGCAGTACTTC. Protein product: CSARDSGTVGGEQYF.

Here the CDR3 DNA reads TGTGCCAGCAGCCAAGACCGCACCCAGGAGGGTGGAAACACCATATATTTT. This encodes CASSQDRTQEGGNTIYF. The chain recombines TRBV7-9 with TRBJ1-3; D unresolved. There are 17 residues in the CDR3. CDR1 is SEHNR and CDR2 is FQNEAQ in the germline V gene (reference sequence). V was trimmed by 5 bases and J by 3 bases, leaving 20 bases between them.

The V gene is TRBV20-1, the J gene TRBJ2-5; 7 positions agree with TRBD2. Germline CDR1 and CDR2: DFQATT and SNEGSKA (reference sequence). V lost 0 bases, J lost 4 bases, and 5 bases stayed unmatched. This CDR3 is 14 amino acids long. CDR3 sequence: CSARDLVAGETQYF. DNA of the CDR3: TGCAGTGCTAGAGATCTAGTAGCGGGAGAGACCCAGTACTTC.

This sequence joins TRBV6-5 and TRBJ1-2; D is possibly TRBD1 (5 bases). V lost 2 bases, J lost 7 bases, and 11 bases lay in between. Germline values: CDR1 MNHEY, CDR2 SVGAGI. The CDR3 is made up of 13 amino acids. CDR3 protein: CASSYQGEFGYTF. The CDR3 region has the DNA TGTGCCAGCAGTTACCAAGGGGAGTTTGGCTACACCTTC.

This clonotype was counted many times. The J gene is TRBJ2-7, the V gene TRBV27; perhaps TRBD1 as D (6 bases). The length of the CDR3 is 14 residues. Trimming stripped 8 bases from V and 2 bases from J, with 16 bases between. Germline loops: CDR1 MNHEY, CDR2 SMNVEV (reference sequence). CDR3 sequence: CASRTATYAYEQYF. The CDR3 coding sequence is TGTGCCAGCCGGACAGCAACATATGCCTACGAGCAGTACTTC.

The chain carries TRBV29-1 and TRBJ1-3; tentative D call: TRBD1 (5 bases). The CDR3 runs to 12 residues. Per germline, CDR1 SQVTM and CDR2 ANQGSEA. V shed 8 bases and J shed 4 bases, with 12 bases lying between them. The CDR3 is CSFSGSGNTIYF. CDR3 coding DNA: TGCAGCTTCTCAGGGTCAGGAAACACCATATATTTT.

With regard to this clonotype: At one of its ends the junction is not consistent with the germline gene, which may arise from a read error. The CDR3 reads CASSLPLGVNDQYF. CDR3 nucleotides: TGTGCCAGCAGCTTACCTCTAGGGGTAAACGATCAGTACTTC. The chain uses TRBV7-9 and TRBJ2-7, with D possibly being TRBD1 (5 bases). The CDR3 length is 14 residues. Germline CDR1 and CDR2: SEHNR and FQNEAQ (reference sequence).

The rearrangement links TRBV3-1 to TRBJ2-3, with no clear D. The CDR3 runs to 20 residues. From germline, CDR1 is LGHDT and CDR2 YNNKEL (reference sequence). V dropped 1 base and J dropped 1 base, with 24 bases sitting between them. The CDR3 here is CASSQGGYLTDTSGTDTQYF. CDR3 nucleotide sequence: TGTGCCAGCAGCCAAGGTGGCTATCTCACTGACACTTCAGGCACAGATACGCAGTATTTT.

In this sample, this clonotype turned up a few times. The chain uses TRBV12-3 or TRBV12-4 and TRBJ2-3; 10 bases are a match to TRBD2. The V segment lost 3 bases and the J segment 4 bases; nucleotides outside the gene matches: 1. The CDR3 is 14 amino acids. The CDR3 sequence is CASSFGTSADTQYF. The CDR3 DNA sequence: TGTGCCAGCAGTTTCGGGACTAGCGCAGATACGCAGTATTTT.

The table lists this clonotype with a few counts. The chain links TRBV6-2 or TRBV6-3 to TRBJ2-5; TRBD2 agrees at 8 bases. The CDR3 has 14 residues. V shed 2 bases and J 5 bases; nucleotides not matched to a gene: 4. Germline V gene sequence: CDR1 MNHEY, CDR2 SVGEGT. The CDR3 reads CASSYSGRGETQYF. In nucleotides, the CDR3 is TGTGCCAGCAGTTACAGCGGGAGAGGGGAGACCCAGTACTTC.

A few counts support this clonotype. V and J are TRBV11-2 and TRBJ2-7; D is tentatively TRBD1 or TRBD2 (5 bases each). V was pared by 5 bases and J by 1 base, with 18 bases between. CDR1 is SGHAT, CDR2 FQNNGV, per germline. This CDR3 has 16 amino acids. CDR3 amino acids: CASSMPWTGRSYEQYF. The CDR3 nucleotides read TGTGCCAGCAGCATGCCTTGGACGGGACGGTCCTACGAGCAGTACTTC.

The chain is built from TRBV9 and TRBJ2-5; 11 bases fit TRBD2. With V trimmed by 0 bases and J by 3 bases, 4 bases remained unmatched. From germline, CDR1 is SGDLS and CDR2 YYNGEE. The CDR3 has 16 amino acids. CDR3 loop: CASSVDWGLAEETQYF. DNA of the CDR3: TGTGCCAGCAGCGTAGACTGGGGACTAGCGGAAGAGACCCAGTACTTC.

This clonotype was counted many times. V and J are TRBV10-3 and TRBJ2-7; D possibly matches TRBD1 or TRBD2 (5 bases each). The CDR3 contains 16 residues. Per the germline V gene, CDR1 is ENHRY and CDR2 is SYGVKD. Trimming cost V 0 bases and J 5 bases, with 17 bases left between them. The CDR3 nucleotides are TGTGCCATCAGTGAGTCCCCTGCCGGGACCGTCGACGAGCAGTACTTC. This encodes CAISESPAGTVDEQYF.

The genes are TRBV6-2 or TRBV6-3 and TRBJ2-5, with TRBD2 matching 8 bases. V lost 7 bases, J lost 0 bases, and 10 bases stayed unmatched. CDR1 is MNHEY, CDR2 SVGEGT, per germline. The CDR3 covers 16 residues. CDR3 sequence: CASTTGGGQYQETQYF. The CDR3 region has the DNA TGTGCCAGCACCACCGGGGGGGGCCAGTACCAAGAGACCCAGTACTTC.

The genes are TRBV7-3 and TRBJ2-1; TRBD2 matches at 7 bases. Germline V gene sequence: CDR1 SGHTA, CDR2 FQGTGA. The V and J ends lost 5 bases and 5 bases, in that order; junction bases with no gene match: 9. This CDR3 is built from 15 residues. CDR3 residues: CASSPWGGVDNEQFF. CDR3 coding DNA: TGTGCCAGCAGCCCCTGGGGGGGAGTGGACAATGAGCAGTTCTTC.

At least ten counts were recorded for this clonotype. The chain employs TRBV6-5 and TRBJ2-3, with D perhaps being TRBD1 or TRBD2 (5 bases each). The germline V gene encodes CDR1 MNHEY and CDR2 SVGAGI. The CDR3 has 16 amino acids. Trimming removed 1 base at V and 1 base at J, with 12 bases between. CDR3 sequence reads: CASSYFSRGGTDTQYF. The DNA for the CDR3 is TGTGCCAGCAGTTACTTCTCGAGGGGTGGCACAGATACGCAGTATTTT.

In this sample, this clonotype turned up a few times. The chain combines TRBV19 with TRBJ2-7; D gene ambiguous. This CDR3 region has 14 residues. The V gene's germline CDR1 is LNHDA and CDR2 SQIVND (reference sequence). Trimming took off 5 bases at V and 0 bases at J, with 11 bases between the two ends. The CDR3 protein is CASSAEWDSYEQYF. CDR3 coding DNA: TGTGCCAGTAGTGCTGAGTGGGACTCCTACGAGCAGTACTTC. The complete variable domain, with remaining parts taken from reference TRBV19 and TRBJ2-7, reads DGGITQSPKYLFRKEGQNVTLSCEQNLNHDAMYWYRQDPGQGLRLIYYSQIVNDFQKGDIAEGYSVSREKKESFPLTVTSAQKNPTAFYLCASSAEWDSYEQYFGPGTRLTVT.